This entry lists 32 T cell receptor gamma chains sequenced from one sample in a study of gamma-delta T cells after stem cell transplantation. TCRdb fed the RT-PCR reads to CATT. The data hold about 1,800 gamma-chain clones, with under 2% observed a single time. The sequencing sample was made of gamma-delta T cells. The receptors here all came from a human donor. It is not recorded whose cells these are; they may come from a transplant donor.

In this sample, this clone turned up a few times. This may stem from a read error, because a much larger clone lies one nucleotide away. The identical CDR3 is also encoded by other nucleotide sequences in the sample. The J gene is TRGJP, the V gene TRGV9. Germline CDR1 GITISATS, CDR2 ISYDGTV (reference sequence). After removal of 1 base from V and 9 bases from J, the junction contained 6 bases not matched to a gene. There are 16 residues in the CDR3. In nucleotides, the CDR3 is TGTGCCTTGTGGGAGGTACGTAGGTTGGGCAAAAAAATCAAGGTATTT. The encoded protein is CALWEVRRLGKKIKVF.

This clone is categorized as medium-sized (0.01 to 0.1%). The DNA of the CDR3 is TGTGCCTTGTGGGAGCTCCCGGAGTTGGGCAAAAAAATCAAGGTATTT. It encodes CALWELPELGKKIKVF. This chain connects TRGV9 to TRGJP. Germline CDR1 is GITISATS and CDR2 is ISYDGTV (reference sequence). V was clipped by 3 bases and J by 7 bases; unmatched bases: 6. This CDR3 region has 16 residues.

This clone counts as medium-sized. The chain joins TRGV3 to TRGJP2. The V segment lost 3 bases and the J segment 3 bases; nucleotides outside the gene matches: 4. The CDR3 length is 14 residues. Germline V gene lookup returns CDR1 VTNTFY and CDR2 YDVSTARD (reference sequence). The CDR3 DNA follows: TGTGCCACCTGGGACTCCGGTAGTGATTGGATCAAGACGTTT. Translation: CATWDSGSDWIKTF.

This clone was counted between two and nine times. The protein that TCRdb holds for this DNA derives from a much larger clone and differs from the translated DNA at residue 14, which likely indicates a read error; the protein shown here is translated from the DNA. This chain connects TRGV9 to TRGJP. This CDR3 contains 16 residues. Germline loops: CDR1 GITISATS, CDR2 ISYDGTV (reference sequence). The CDR3 DNA reads TGTGCCTTGTGGGAGCTCACCGAGTTGGGCAAAAAAATCAGGGTATTT. This translates into CALWELTELGKKIRVF.

In its sample, this clone ranks as medium-sized. CDR3 bases: TGTGCCACCTGGGATGGGCCGGGCATTGGTGATTGGATCAAGACGTTT. Amino acids: CATWDGPGIGDWIKTF. The gene calls are TRGV4 and TRGJP2. The CDR3 length is 16 residues. Per germline, CDR1 EGSTGY and CDR2 YDSYTSSV. V lost 0 bases to trimming and J lost 6 bases; unmatched junction nucleotides: 10.

Note on this clone: TCRdb lists the protein of a much larger clone for this DNA, which differs at residue 5, so this is likely a read error; the protein given here is translated from the DNA itself. The V call is TRGV9, the J call TRGJ1 or TRGJ2. CDR1 is GITISATS, CDR2 ISYDGTV, per germline (reference sequence). The ends lost 5 bases at V and 0 bases at J; junction bases unmatched: 4. This CDR3 has 13 residues. CDR3 protein: CALWGENYYKKLF. The CDR3 DNA reads TGTGCCTTGTGGGGGGAGAATTATTATAAGAAACTCTTT.

This clone turned up a few times. An end of the junction does not agree with germline; a read error may underlie this. The chain joins TRGV9 to TRGJP. Per the germline V gene, CDR1 is GITISATS and CDR2 is ISYDGTV (reference sequence). This CDR3 comprises 17 residues. For the CDR3, the DNA is TGTGCCTTGTGGGAGGTGCAGAGAGAGTTGGACAAAAAAATCAAGGTATTT. This sequence encodes CALWEVQRELDKKIKVF.

As for this clone: TCRdb has a much larger clone's protein, which differs at residue 3 from the translation of this DNA, likely because of a read error; what is shown is the protein translated from the DNA. The chain carries TRGV8 and TRGJP1. The CDR3 runs to 14 residues. Germline-derived CDR1 and CDR2 are VENAVY and YDSYNSRV. Written as DNA, the CDR3 is TGTGCCAACTGGGATTATACCACTGGTTGGTTCAAGATATTT. Translating it yields CANWDYTTGWFKIF.

In its sample, this clone is medium-sized. The V and J genes are TRGV9 and TRGJP. There are 18 residues in the CDR3. Germline CDR1 and CDR2: GITISATS and ISYDGTV (reference sequence). The trim removed 0 bases at V and 9 bases at J, leaving 11 bases unmatched. Here the CDR3 reads CALWEVPEYGLGKKIKVF. The CDR3, as DNA: TGTGCCTTGTGGGAGGTGCCAGAGTATGGGTTGGGCAAAAAAATCAAGGTATTT.

Concerning this clone: This could be a read error, since a much larger clone is one nucleotide away. In the same sample, other DNA sequences code for this CDR3. The chain has TRGV9 and TRGJP. CDR3 length: 17 amino acids. Per the germline V gene, CDR1 is GITISATS and CDR2 is ISYDGTV (reference sequence). As DNA, the CDR3 is TGTGCCTTGTGGGAGGGCAGGCAAGAGCTGGGCAAAAAAATCAAGGTATTT. Amino acids: CALWEGRQELGKKIKVF.

This clone was found a few times. A read error is the likely source, as a far larger clone sits one nucleotide away. The chain carries TRGV9 and TRGJ1 or TRGJ2. Germline values: CDR1 GITISATS, CDR2 ISYDGTV (reference sequence). V dropped 3 bases and J dropped 7; count of bases not matched to a gene: 3. The CDR3 is 11 amino acids. The CDR3 is CALWEWYKKLF. The CDR3 DNA is TGTGCCTTGTGGGAGTGGTATAAGAAACTCTTT.

For this clone: A clone one base away is much larger, so this may be a read error. The chain has TRGV9 and TRGJ1 or TRGJ2. Germline V gives CDR1 GITISATS, CDR2 ISYDGTV (reference sequence). This CDR3 region has 15 residues. The CDR3 sequence is CALWEATISPGKKLF. CDR3 DNA sequence: TGTGCCCTGTGGGAGGCGACTATTTCCCCAGGAAAGAAACTCTTT.

By share, this clone ranks as medium-sized. The chain couples TRGV9 to TRGJ1 or TRGJ2. Germline CDR1 reads GITISATS; CDR2 reads ISYDGTV (reference sequence). Trimming removed 2 bases from V and 10 bases from J; junction bases left unmatched: 11. This CDR3 has 13 residues. The CDR3 region is CALWEASPVKKLF. The CDR3 DNA sequence: TGTGCCTTGTGGGAGGCCTCCCCCGTGAAGAAACTCTTT.

Worth noting for this clone: TCRdb has a much larger clone's protein, which differs at residue 8 from the translation of this DNA, likely because of a read error; what is shown is the protein translated from the DNA. The rearrangement joins TRGV9 to TRGJ1 or TRGJ2. Germline lookup yields CDR1 GITISATS and CDR2 ISYDGTV (reference sequence). The CDR3 covers 12 residues. J gave up 8 bases and V 0 bases, and 4 bases lay outside the gene matches. Here the CDR3 DNA reads TGTGCCTTGTGGGAGGTGCCGCATAAGAAACTCTTT. Translating it yields CALWEVPHKKLF.

In its sample, this clone is medium-sized. The rearrangement links TRGV8 to TRGJP1. The CDR3 covers 14 residues. Trimming at V came to 1 base and at J to 2 bases, leaving 1 base not matched to a gene. Germline-derived CDR1 and CDR2 are VENAVY and YDSYNSRV. For the CDR3, the DNA is TGTGCCACCTGGGATAGCACCACTGGTTGGTTCAAGATATTT. Amino acid sequence: CATWDSTTGWFKIF.

Comment on this clone: This DNA's translation differs at residue 11 from TCRdb's protein, which comes from a much larger clone; a read error is likely, and the protein shown is translated from the DNA. V is TRGV9 and J is TRGJP. The CDR3 covers 16 residues. CDR1 is GITISATS, CDR2 ISYDGTV, per germline (reference sequence). The CDR3 spells CALWEVLELGRKIKVF. CDR3 DNA: TGTGCCTTGTGGGAGGTGTTAGAGTTGGGCAGAAAAATCAAGGTATTT.

This clone was seen a few times. The translation of this DNA and the TCRdb protein of a much larger clone differ at residue 9, probably owing to a read error; the protein shown here is translated from the DNA. This rearrangement joins TRGV9 to TRGJP. CDR1 and CDR2 (germline): GITISATS, ISYDGTV (reference sequence). The length of the CDR3 is 16 residues. The CDR3 nucleotides are TGTGCCTTGTGGGAGCCCGGGGAGTCGGGCAAAAAAATCAAGGTATTT. Translating gives CALWEPGESGKKIKVF.

This clone counts as large. The chain couples TRGV9 to TRGJP. CDR3 length: 17 residues. CDR1 is GITISATS and CDR2 is ISYDGTV in the germline V gene (reference sequence). Unmatched junction bases numbered 6, after V lost 0 bases and J lost 7 bases. This CDR3 is CALWEVLRELGKKIKVF. The CDR3 region has the DNA TGTGCCTTGTGGGAGGTGTTAAGGGAGTTGGGCAAAAAAATCAAGGTATTT.

By sample share, this clone is medium-sized. Additional DNA sequences in this sample encode the identical CDR3. CDR3 DNA: TGTGCCACCTGGGACAGGCCTTCGAATTATTATAAGAAACTCTTT. Residues: CATWDRPSNYYKKLF. The chain carries TRGV3 and TRGJ1 or TRGJ2. Germline CDR1 reads VTNTFY; CDR2 reads YDVSTARD (reference sequence). The V gene end was trimmed by 0 bases and the J gene end by 0 bases; junction bases not matched to a gene: 5. This CDR3 contains 15 residues.

By share, this clone ranks as medium-sized. Possible read error: a much larger clone is one base away. The sample contains more than one DNA sequence encoding this CDR3. The CDR3 DNA is TGTGCCTTGTGGGAGGTTCGGGAGTTGGGCAAAAAAATCAAGGTATTT. Its protein product is CALWEVRELGKKIKVF. The rearrangement links TRGV9 to TRGJP. The CDR3 sequence is 16 residues long. From germline, CDR1 is GITISATS and CDR2 ISYDGTV (reference sequence). Trimming cost V 1 base and J 7 bases; bases outside gene matches: 4.

A few counts support this clone. V usage is TRGV9 and J usage is TRGJP. The germline V gene encodes CDR1 GITISATS and CDR2 ISYDGTV (reference sequence). With 0 bases clipped from V and 14 bases from J, the junction kept 7 bases outside the gene matches. The CDR3 totals 15 residues. The CDR3 reads CALWEVELSKKIKVF. CDR3 bases: TGTGCCTTGTGGGAGGTGGAGTTAAGCAAAAAAATCAAGGTATTT.

This clone has a handful of counts. The J gene is TRGJP, the V gene TRGV9. V lost 6 bases and J lost 4; bases outside the gene matches: 6. This CDR3 is built from 16 residues. CDR1 GITISATS and CDR2 ISYDGTV come from the germline V gene (reference sequence). CDR3 in DNA: TGTGCCTTGTGGCTGTTTCAAGAGTTGGGCAAAAAAATCAAGGTATTT. Its protein is CALWLFQELGKKIKVF.

V usage is TRGV9 and J usage is TRGJP. Losses at the gene ends were 4 bases for V and 4 bases for J; bases not matched to a gene: 7. Germline CDR1 GITISATS, CDR2 ISYDGTV (reference sequence). The CDR3 is made up of 17 amino acids. In nucleotides, the CDR3 is TGTGCCTTGTGGGACTCCCGACAAGAGTTGGGCAAAAAAATCAAGGTATTT. The encoded protein is CALWDSRQELGKKIKVF.

By proportion, this clone is medium-sized. Additional DNA sequences in this sample encode the identical CDR3. The rearrangement joins TRGV9 to TRGJP. The germline gives CDR1 GITISATS, CDR2 ISYDGTV (reference sequence). CDR3 length: 17 amino acids. The V and J ends lost 2 bases and 2 bases, in that order; junction bases with no gene match: 3. The chain's CDR3 is CALWEDRQELGKKIKVF. The CDR3 coding sequence is TGTGCCTTGTGGGAGGATCGGCAAGAGTTGGGCAAAAAAATCAAGGTATTT.

In this sample, this clone is large. The J gene is TRGJ1 or TRGJ2, the V gene TRGV9. Germline trimming cut 0 bases from V and 0 bases from J; bases unmatched to any gene: 8. This CDR3 spans 16 amino acids. Germline CDR1 reads GITISATS; CDR2 reads ISYDGTV (reference sequence). As DNA, the CDR3 is TGTGCCTTGTGGGAGGTGAACCCCGGGAATTATTATAAGAAACTCTTT. Protein sequence: CALWEVNPGNYYKKLF.

Within the sample, this clone is medium-sized (0.01 to 0.1%). A read error is possible here, since a much larger clone lies one base away. Other DNA sequences of this sample code for an identical CDR3. V and J are TRGV9 and TRGJP. The CDR3 runs 16 residues. The ends lost 3 bases at V and 4 bases at J; junction bases unmatched: 3. Germline V gives CDR1 GITISATS, CDR2 ISYDGTV (reference sequence). The CDR3 sequence: CALWETQELGKKIKVF. In DNA, the CDR3 is TGTGCCTTGTGGGAGACTCAAGAGTTGGGCAAAAAAATCAAGGTATTT.

This chain connects TRGV9 to TRGJP. Germline V gives CDR1 GITISATS, CDR2 ISYDGTV (reference sequence). V was clipped by 6 bases and J by 4 bases; unmatched bases: 6. CDR3 length: 16 amino acids. CDR3 nucleotides: TGTGCCTTGTGGAGGGTACAAGAGTTGGGCAAAAAAATCAAGGTATTT. Translated: CALWRVQELGKKIKVF.

Worth noting for this clone: With a far larger clone one base away, a read error is the likely cause. This CDR3 is also generated by other DNA sequences in the sample. The chain recombines TRGV9 with TRGJP. This CDR3 has 17 residues. The V gene's germline CDR1 is GITISATS and CDR2 ISYDGTV (reference sequence). CDR3 sequence (DNA): TGTGCCCTGTGGGAAGACAGGCAAGAGTTGGGCAAAAAAATCAAGGTATTT. Its protein product is CALWEDRQELGKKIKVF.

Within the sample, this clone is medium-sized (0.01 to 0.1%). A far larger clone is just one base off, so this is likely a read error. The V call is TRGV2, the J call TRGJ1 or TRGJ2. The CDR3 runs 14 residues. The germline CDR1 and CDR2 sequences are EGSNGY and YDSYNSKV. DNA for the CDR3: TGTGCCACCTGGGACGGGCCGATGTATTATAAGAAGCTCTTT. Translation: CATWDGPMYYKKLF.

This clone ranks as medium-sized (0.01 to 0.1%). The chain has TRGV9 and TRGJP. This CDR3 has 17 amino acids. The J segment lost 6 bases and the V segment lost 0 bases, leaving 5 bases of the junction unmatched. Germline V lookup: CDR1 GITISATS, CDR2 ISYDGTV (reference sequence). The CDR3 loop reads CALWEVRTELGKKIKVF. CDR3 DNA sequence: TGTGCCTTGTGGGAGGTGCGGACAGAGTTGGGCAAAAAAATCAAGGTATTT.

By frequency in the sample, this clone is medium-sized (0.01 to 0.1%). A much larger clone differs by one base, so this may be a read error. Additional DNA sequences in this sample encode the identical CDR3. The J gene is TRGJP, the V gene TRGV9. V was clipped by 2 bases and J by 7 bases; unmatched bases: 5. The CDR3 has 16 amino acids. Germline CDR1 and CDR2: GITISATS and ISYDGTV (reference sequence). In DNA form, the CDR3 reads TGTGCCTTGTGGGAGGCCCAGGAGTTGGGCAAAAAAATCAAGGTATTT. It specifies CALWEAQELGKKIKVF.

Within the sample, this clone is medium-sized. The genes are TRGV2 and TRGJ1 or TRGJ2. Germline assignment: CDR1 EGSNGY and CDR2 YDSYNSKV. Trimming cost V 4 bases and J 0 bases; bases outside gene matches: 3. This CDR3 spans 13 amino acids. The CDR3 bases are TGTGCCACCTGGGAAGTGAATTATTATAAGAAACTCTTT. Protein: CATWEVNYYKKLF.